A single count supports the clone carrying this T cell receptor (beta chain). Its antigen remains unidentified. The data originate from a study of shared clonotypes between healthy human individuals. Study-level findings and limits: Exclusively blood specimens were collected; tissue repertoires likely differ.

Deletions cut 4 bases from V and 3 bases from J, with 9 bases between. This CDR3 has 14 residues. Germline V gene sequence: CDR1 MGHRA, CDR2 YSYEKL. Repertoires were generated with immunoSEQ multiplex PCR, while TCRdb's copy carries only in-frame clones and drops some. The profile shows 550,000 to 700,000 clones, roughly 72% of them singletons. The sequence was collected from a woman aged 25 to 39 in good health. This rearrangement joins TRBV4-1 to TRBJ2-2; D gene unclear. The sequencing sample was made of memory CD4+ T cells sorted from blood. As to subset: CD45RA-negative fraction. CDR3 nucleotide sequence: TGCGCCAGCAGCCCACGGACGGACACCGGGGAGCTGTTTTTT. Its translation is CASSPRTDTGELFF.